Each of the 5 T cell receptor beta chains below was sequenced from the same sample in a study of blood T cell repertoires in COVID-19. Using immunoSEQ multiplex PCR, the repertoire was profiled, and TCRdb retains in-frame clones only, with some absent. The repertoire holds some 97,000 clones, with around 85% as singletons. The sequenced sample was peripheral blood. Source of these receptors: a man in his fifties with active or convalescent COVID-19.

The V and J genes are TRBV27 and TRBJ1-1; TRBD1 matches at 7 bases. This CDR3 has 15 amino acids. Germline values: CDR1 MNHEY, CDR2 SMNVEV (reference sequence). V lost 6 bases, J lost 0 bases, and 7 bases stayed unmatched. CDR3 loop: CASRTTGQLNTEAFF. The DNA for the CDR3 is TGTGCCAGCAGGACTACGGGACAGCTGAACACTGAAGCTTTCTTT.

The chain links TRBV24-1 to TRBJ2-7; D possibly corresponds to TRBD1 (5 bases). Trimming removed 11 bases from V and 2 bases from J, with 12 bases in between. Germline V gives CDR1 KGHDR, CDR2 SFDVKD. The CDR3 runs to 12 residues. The CDR3: CANQETAYEQYF. As DNA, the CDR3 is TGTGCCAACCAAGAGACAGCCTACGAGCAGTACTTC.

J is TRBJ2-1 and V is TRBV19, with D perhaps TRBD2 (6 bases). The V end was cut by 9 bases, the J end by 5 bases, with 14 bases between. This CDR3 is built from 13 residues. The V gene's germline CDR1 is LNHDA and CDR2 SQIVND (reference sequence). Here the CDR3 DNA reads TGTGCCAGCACCCCCTGGGAGGACAATGAGCAGTTCTTC. Its translation: CASTPWEDNEQFF.

The gene calls are TRBV5-3 and TRBJ1-5, with D unresolved. TRBV5-3 is an ORF; its function is uncertain. The CDR3 has 14 residues. V lost 0 bases and J lost 6, with 10 bases in between. CDR3 sequence reads: CARSLGGEAQPQHF. CDR3 nucleotide sequence: TGTGCCAGAAGCTTGGGCGGGGAGGCTCAGCCCCAGCATTTT.

The J gene is TRBJ2-5, the V gene TRBV25-1; tentative D call: TRBD2 (6 bases). CDR1 MGHDK and CDR2 SYGVNS come from the germline V gene. The length of the CDR3 is 16 residues. V lost 3 bases, J lost 5 bases, and 19 bases lay in between. In DNA, the CDR3 is TGTGCCAGCAGTGACCAGAGGAGGGTGGGGGTCGAGACCCAGTACTTC. Residues: CASSDQRRVGVETQYF. The complete variable domain, with remaining parts taken from reference TRBV25-1 and TRBJ2-5, reads EADIYQTPRYLVIGTGKKITLECSQTMGHDKMYWYQQDPGMELHLIHYSYGVNSTEKGDLSSESTVSRIRTEHFPLTLESARPSHTSQYLCASSDQRRVGVETQYFGPGTRLLVL.